Listed below are T cell receptor beta chains from one sample, sequenced in a study of T cell changes during pregnancy in multiple sclerosis. Generated by immunoSEQ multiplex PCR, the TCRdb table keeps only in-frame clones and is missing some. Of 100,000 or so clones listed, approximately 90% are singletons. The sequencing here drew on peripheral blood, taken after pregnancy. Receptor source: a female donor with multiple sclerosis, enrolled in a pregnancy study. Each CDR3 is given with its conserved first and last residue. D genes are given only for firm matches. For some rows the clone size is stated as once, few or many, or as a class when expanded; others skip it.

cdr3_aa cdr3_nt v_call clone_size j_call d_call
CASSFSLAAYNEQFF TGCGCCAGCAGCTTTAGCCTAGCGGCATACAATGAGCAGTTCTTC TRBV5-1 . TRBJ2-1 TRBD2
CASRWGLNYEQYF TGTGCCAGCAGGTGGGGACTGAACTACGAGCAGTACTTC TRBV27 . TRBJ2-7 .
CASGRPSETNTEAFF TGTGCTAGTGGTAGACCCAGCGAAACGAACACTGAAGCTTTCTTT TRBV12-5 . TRBJ1-1 .
CSVTQGGSYEQYF TGCAGCGTTACTCAGGGGGGCTCCTACGAGCAGTACTTC TRBV29-1 . TRBJ2-7 .
CASRGDSTTDTQYF TGCGCCAGCAGGGGAGACTCGACCACAGATACGCAGTATTTT TRBV10-2 . TRBJ2-3 .
CASSLSAPGESYNEQFF TGTGCCAGCAGCTTATCGGCCCCGGGGGAGTCCTACAATGAGCAGTTCTTC TRBV7-9 . TRBJ2-1 .
CASSQAGYPTYEQYF TGTGCCAGCAGCCAAGCAGGGTACCCTACCTACGAGCAGTACTTC TRBV14 . TRBJ2-7 .
CASSFSTPRNSPLHF TGTGCCAGCAGTTTTTCCACCCCCCGGAATTCACCCCTCCACTTT TRBV28 . TRBJ1-6 .
CASSQDPADTQYF TGTGCCAGCAGCCAAGATCCCGCAGATACGCAGTATTTT TRBV4-2 . TRBJ2-3 .
CASSSGLAGALYEQYF TGCGCCAGCAGCTCAGGACTAGCGGGAGCTCTCTACGAGCAGTACTTC TRBV5-1 . TRBJ2-7 TRBD2
CASSFSSETQYF TGTGCCAGCAGCTTTTCGTCAGAGACCCAGTACTTC TRBV13 . TRBJ2-5 .
CASSILAGGTDTQYF TGTGCCAGTAGTATTCTAGCGGGAGGCACAGATACGCAGTATTTT TRBV19 once TRBJ2-3 TRBD2
CASSQEMGSGYTF TGCGCCAGCAGCCAAGAGATGGGGAGCGGCTACACCTTC TRBV4-1 . TRBJ1-2 .
CASSLGQGNSPLHF TGCGCCAGCAGCTTGGGCCAGGGAAATTCACCCCTCCACTTT TRBV5-1 . TRBJ1-6 .
CASSSGHLNEKLFF TGCGCCAGCAGTTCAGGACACCTCAATGAAAAACTGTTTTTT TRBV5-1 . TRBJ1-4 .
CASSIDRAYQYGYTF TGTGCCAGCAGCATTGACAGGGCCTACCAATATGGCTACACCTTC TRBV7-8 . TRBJ1-2 TRBD1
CASSQTPGQGFYGYTF TGCGCCAGCAGCCAAACTCCCGGACAGGGTTTCTATGGCTACACCTTC TRBV10-1 . TRBJ1-2 TRBD1
CASSGTGPNQPQHF TGTGCCAGCAGCGGGACAGGCCCTAATCAGCCCCAGCATTTT TRBV11-2 . TRBJ1-5 TRBD1
CASSQNRDFEAQYF TGTGCCAGCAGCCAGAACCGGGACTTCGAGGCCCAGTACTTC TRBV14 . TRBJ2-5 .
CASSLSRDGYTF TGTGCCAGCAGCTTAAGCAGGGATGGCTACACCTTC TRBV11-1 . TRBJ1-2 .
CASSDSLRGNYNEQFF TGTGCCAGCAGTGATTCACTCAGGGGGAACTACAATGAGCAGTTCTTC TRBV6-1 . TRBJ2-1 TRBD1
CASSQDRESGRRYNEQFF TGCGCCAGCAGCCAAGATCGGGAAAGCGGGAGGCGGTACAATGAGCAGTTCTTC TRBV4-1 once TRBJ2-1 TRBD2
CASSQLREGPFF TGTGCCAGCAGCCAATTGCGGGAGGGCCCGTTCTTC TRBV4-2 . TRBJ2-1 TRBD2
CASSLEGQQDEQYF TGTGCCAGCAGCTTAGAGGGGCAGCAGGACGAGCAGTACTTC TRBV11-2 . TRBJ2-7 .
CASSATPGNEQFF TGTGCCAGTAGTGCGACTCCCGGAAATGAGCAGTTCTTC TRBV19 . TRBJ2-1 .
CASSITRFGAGRANTGELFF TGTGCCAGTAGTATTACGCGGTTTGGGGCCGGGAGGGCGAACACCGGGGAGCTGTTTTTT TRBV19 . TRBJ2-2 TRBD2
CASSLHKTGRGAFF TGTGCCAGCAGCCTACACAAAACAGGGAGAGGAGCTTTCTTT TRBV7-2 . TRBJ1-1 .
CASSYSGQYYGYTF TGTGCCAGCAGTTACTCGGGGCAGTATTATGGCTACACCTTC TRBV6-6 . TRBJ1-2 .
CASKDSLNEKLFF TGTGCCAGCAAGGACAGCTTGAATGAAAAACTGTTTTTT TRBV6-5 . TRBJ1-4 .
CAISGGRHAGGEAFF TGTGCCATCAGTGGGGGACGGCATGCGGGAGGTGAAGCTTTCTTT TRBV10-3 . TRBJ1-1 .
CASSPGTRLNSPLHF TGTGCCAGCTCACCCGGGACAAGACTTAATTCACCCCTCCACTTT TRBV18 . TRBJ1-6 .
CASSTGTSFNEQFF TGTGCCAGTAGTACCGGGACTAGCTTTAATGAGCAGTTCTTC TRBV19 . TRBJ2-1 TRBD2
CASSGTGGLTEAFF TGTGCCAGCAGTGGGACAGGGGGACTCACTGAAGCTTTCTTT TRBV25-1 . TRBJ1-1 TRBD1
CASSDSKTSGPTGAGHTDTQYF TGTGCCAGCAGTGACTCAAAGACTAGCGGGCCCACCGGAGCGGGGCACACAGATACGCAGTATTTT TRBV6-4 . TRBJ2-3 TRBD2
CASSLAGGLASYEQYF TGCGCCAGCAGCCTGGCGGGGGGGTTGGCCTCCTACGAGCAGTACTTC TRBV5-1 . TRBJ2-7 TRBD2
CASSSLGGVGETQYF TGTGCCAGCAGTTCTTTAGGGGGGGTAGGAGAGACCCAGTACTTC TRBV6-5 . TRBJ2-5 .
CASSLGDRGQAFF TGCGCCAGCAGCTTAGGGGACAGGGGGCAAGCTTTCTTT TRBV5-1 . TRBJ1-1 TRBD1
CASSLTGGGNTEAFF TGTGCCAGCAGCTTAACGGGCGGGGGCAACACTGAAGCTTTCTTT TRBV13 . TRBJ1-1 .
CAWSGGQETQYF TGTGCCTGGAGCGGGGGACAAGAGACCCAGTACTTC TRBV30 . TRBJ2-5 .
CASSPGRQGSYEQYF TGTGCCAGCAGCCCTGGGAGACAGGGCTCCTACGAGCAGTACTTC TRBV21-1 . TRBJ2-7 .
CASSSGGPFYEQYF TGTGCCAGCAGTTCTGGAGGCCCCTTCTACGAGCAGTACTTC TRBV28 once TRBJ2-7 .
CASSLWADNSPLHF TGTGCCAGCAGTTTATGGGCAGATAATTCACCCCTCCACTTT TRBV27 . TRBJ1-6 .
CASSHIYEQFF TGTGCCAGCAGCCACATCTATGAGCAGTTCTTC TRBV28 . TRBJ2-1 .
CASSPETGDTGELFF TGCGCCAGCAGCCCCGAGACAGGGGACACCGGGGAGCTGTTTTTT TRBV5-1 . TRBJ2-2 TRBD1
CASSYFIGTGGTEAFF TGTGCCAGCAGTTATTTTATCGGGACAGGGGGCACTGAAGCTTTCTTT TRBV6-5 . TRBJ1-1 TRBD1
CASSYVAGDTDTQYF TGCGCCAGCTCCTACGTAGCGGGAGACACAGATACGCAGTATTTT TRBV5-1 . TRBJ2-3 TRBD2
CASRAAGSGNQPQHF TGTGCCAGCAGAGCGGCAGGCTCTGGCAATCAGCCCCAGCATTTT TRBV6-6 . TRBJ1-5 .
CASSFRETQYF TGCGCCAGCAGCTTTAGAGAGACCCAGTACTTC TRBV5-1 . TRBJ2-5 .
CAWSAFKGQLTSGQYF TGTGCCTGGAGCGCCTTTAAGGGACAGCTAACCTCCGGGCAGTATTTT TRBV30 . TRBJ2-3 TRBD1
CAIRDPTYPRTDTQYF TGTGCCATCCGTGACCCCACCTATCCACGCACAGATACGCAGTATTTT TRBV10-3 . TRBJ2-3 .
CASSLRLAGGSDTQYF TGCGCCAGCAGCCTCAGACTAGCGGGGGGGTCGGATACGCAGTATTTT TRBV5-1 . TRBJ2-3 TRBD2
CASSEGQGLGGYTF TGTGCCAGCAGCGAAGGACAGGGGTTGGGGGGCTACACCTTC TRBV7-9 . TRBJ1-2 TRBD1
CASTRTASSYEQYF TGTGCCAGCACTAGGACAGCATCCTCCTACGAGCAGTACTTC TRBV9 . TRBJ2-7 .
CASSLATPGLISYEQYF TGTGCCAGCAGCTTAGCCACCCCGGGACTAATCTCCTACGAGCAGTACTTC TRBV7-2 . TRBJ2-7 TRBD2